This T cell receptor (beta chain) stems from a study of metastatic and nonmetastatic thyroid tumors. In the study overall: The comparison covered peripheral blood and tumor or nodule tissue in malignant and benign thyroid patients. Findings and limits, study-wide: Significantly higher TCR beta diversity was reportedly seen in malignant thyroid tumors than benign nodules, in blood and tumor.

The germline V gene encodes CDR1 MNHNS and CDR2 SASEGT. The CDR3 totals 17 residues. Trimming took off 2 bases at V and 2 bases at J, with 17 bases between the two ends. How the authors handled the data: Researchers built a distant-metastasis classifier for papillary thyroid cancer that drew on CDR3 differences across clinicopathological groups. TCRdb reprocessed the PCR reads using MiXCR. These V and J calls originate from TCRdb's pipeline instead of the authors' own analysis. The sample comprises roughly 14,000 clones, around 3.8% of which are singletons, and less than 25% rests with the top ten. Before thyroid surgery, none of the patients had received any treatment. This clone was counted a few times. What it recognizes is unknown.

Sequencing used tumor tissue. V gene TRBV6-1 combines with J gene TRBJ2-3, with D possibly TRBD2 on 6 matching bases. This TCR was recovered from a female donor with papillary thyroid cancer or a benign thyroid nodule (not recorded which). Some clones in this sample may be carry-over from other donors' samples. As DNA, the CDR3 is TGTGCCAGCAGTGAATCTTTTTTGGGGAGGTCCACAGATACGCAGTATTTT. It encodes CASSESFLGRSTDTQYF.